This is a list of T cell receptor beta chains from one sample in a study of blood T cell repertoires in COVID-19. Produced via immunoSEQ multiplex PCR; TCRdb's table is partial and in-frame only. The sample carries fewer than 350,000 clones, roughly 90% recorded once. Sequenced input: PBMCs or T cells enriched from blood (not recorded which). Every receptor here comes from a woman in her late teens or twenties with acute COVID-19. Both conserved end residues are part of each CDR3. Clone size is stated in some rows and not others, as once, few, many or a class when expanded.

size: .; length: 18; V: TRBV5-1; CDR3: CASSLGPQTIIRGSPLHF
size: .; length: 17; V: TRBV5-6; CDR3: CASSLLAGTKSTDTQYF
size: once; length: 18; V: TRBV27; CDR3: CASSTPGLDVDFPNEQFF
size: .; length: 16; V: TRBV7-2; CDR3: CASSLEGTYSTDTQYF
size: .; length: 16; V: TRBV28; CDR3: CASNLPAGGGQETQYF
size: .; length: 14; V: TRBV3-1/TRBV3-2; CDR3: CASSQETRAETQYF
size: .; length: 16; V: TRBV5-5; CDR3: CASKEEDRPLSYEQYF
size: once; length: 17; V: TRBV3-1/TRBV3-2; CDR3: CASSQLAGGLGNNEQFF
size: .; length: 16; V: TRBV7-9; CDR3: CASSPGLAGVRETQYF
size: .; length: 11; V: TRBV3-1/TRBV3-2; CDR3: CATPRVNGYTF
size: .; length: 14; V: TRBV28; CDR3: CASSPRQPLNIQYF